The source of this T cell receptor (beta chain) is a study of T cell responses to AZD1222 COVID-19 vaccine. The study's findings and limits: Two doses of AZD1222 preceded a rise in Spike-specific TCR breadth and depth. Donors were largely white British and mainly female; clonal diversity was possibly underestimated.

Between the trimmed V and J ends, which lost 5 bases and 3 bases, there was a span of 10 bases. CDR3 size: 14 residues. CDR1 is SEHNR and CDR2 is FQNEAQ in the germline V gene (reference sequence). Profiling relied on immunoSEQ multiplex PCR, and the TCRdb table lists in-frame clones only, not all of them. The sample contains approximately 89,000 clones, roughly 94% of which appear only once. This clone showed up just once. Antigen unknown. The source material was peripheral blood, sampled on day 0 of AZD1222 vaccination. The sequence was collected from an adult in good health. This rearrangement joins TRBV7-9 to TRBJ1-4; D unresolved. The CDR3 nucleotides are TGTGCCAGCAGCCCCTACGGGGCTAATGAAAAACTGTTTTTT. The encoded protein is CASSPYGANEKLFF.